This note documents a single TCR beta chain sequence. This clone has more than one count but fewer than ten. Its antigen is still unknown. Base qualities are not recorded, but no much larger clone differs from it by a single base. The High Capacity cDNA Reverse Transcription Kit was used to reverse transcribe all of the isolated RNA, meaning that expressed TCRB transcripts were what got sequenced. Deep immunoSEQ sequencing was performed on naive, central memory and regulatory T cell samples, with an average of roughly 3.6 million total reads per sample. After sorted cells were lysed in RLT buffer, RNA was extracted with DNase-treated RNeasy Micro or Mini kits, with the choice depending on cell number. Each cell subset was processed on its own to prevent cross-contamination, while patient and healthy donor samples were processed together. The immunoSEQ multiplex PCR was used to amplify TCRB sequences from cDNA, generating 87-bp fragments that spanned the CDR3 region. Amplicons were sequenced on the Illumina HiSeq platform. Per the authors' processing: PCR bias was computationally corrected using synthetic template baselines, reads within Hamming distance 2 were collapsed, and singletons that could not be merged were discarded. Reads were aligned to IMGT to assign V, D and J genes, CDR3 length, and insertions or deletions at six rearrangement sites. Within each subset, clonotype counts were normalized to sorted cell number, and only after that were true diversity and Gini coefficients computed with the tcR R package. Repertoire sharing was quantified using the overlap coefficient calculated on TCRB nucleotide sequences. As a proxy for the pre-selection repertoire, out-of-frame TCRB sequences from naive cells were analyzed. Held by TCRdb, this immuneACCESS table contains in-frame sequences only and omits some clones. Under half of the omission traces to an unresolved V gene where checked; the cause of the rest is unknown. V and J calls and clone size are given by that table; D and trimming were obtained from the DNA. This sample comprises about 650,000 clones, around 12% of them detected only once. The ten largest clones capture roughly 0.12% of the sample.

This sample is part of a study of beta chain features in type 1 diabetes (dated by TCRdb to 2016 to 2018). About the full investigation: Mean age, gender distribution, total cell number and subset yield were not different between patients and healthy donors. Across all samples, fewer than 130 million sorted cells were examined, and cell number per subset correlated strongly with RNA yield. In the study, recently diagnosed type 1 diabetes patients and matched healthy donors were compared on the TCRB repertoires of their sorted circulating CD4+ T cell subsets. Naive and central memory subsets were obtained from all 30 or so donors, but regulatory and stem cell-like memory subsets were isolated from only 8 patients and about 8 healthy donors.

Each donor gave one peripheral blood draw, about 110 mL on average, collected into heparinised tubes. Naive, central memory, regulatory and stem cell-like memory CD4+ T cells were sorted on a BD FACSAria II using a panel including CD45RO, CCR7, CD25, CD127, CD95 and CD27. All sorted populations exceeded 95% purity. PBMCs were isolated right away by Lymphoprep density gradient centrifugation and were stained directly, without culture. Samples were stained and sorted in pairs, with one healthy donor and one patient per experiment, so that batch effects were minimized. The germline V gene yields SNHLY for CDR1 and FYNNEI for CDR2. Trimming leaves V shorter by 4 bases and J shorter by 0 bases, with the junction holding 2 bases beyond the gene matches. Including the terminal cysteine and phenylalanine, the CDR3 comprises 14 residues. Solely the CDR3 DNA is kept, with 42 bases framed from the first base.

Overall results and qualifications from the work: At VDJ recombination sites, patients with type 1 diabetes made fewer insertions and deleted more nucleotides, a pattern implying thymic rearrangement abnormalities. Only small numbers of individuals were included in the HLA sub-analyses, which left unresolved whether HLA type had any influence on TCRB rearrangement. Because cDNA was sequenced instead of genomic DNA, highly expressing activated cells could be over-represented, though the groups showed no difference in activation or CD3 levels. PCR may preferentially amplify shorter templates, but because patient and control samples were amplified and corrected together, any resulting skew would affect both groups equally. Naive, central memory and regulatory TCRB repertoires appeared to be more similar among patients than among healthy donors. A moderate but significant shortening of TCRB CDR3 length was observed in type 1 diabetes patients in all four CD4+ subsets.

This sequence was found in a man under 40 with type 1 diabetes. The V and J segments used are TRBV2 and TRBJ1-1; TRBD1 matches 7 bases in the middle. The sample taken for sequencing was naive CD4+ T cells from blood. Reading the label with the study, this specimen's cell subset or site is: true naive CD4+ T cells. The encoded CDR3 is CASSVDRVNTEAFF. The DNA sequence reads TGTGCCAGCAGTGTCGACAGGGTGAACACTGAAGCTTTCTTT.